This T cell receptor beta chain came from a study of T cell repertoires in cytomegalovirus infection. Looking at the study overall: Selected CMV epitopes included recently identified HLA-C-restricted ones as well as well-studied HLA-B-restricted ones.

TCRdb redid the calling of the reads with MiXCR, one entry per CDR3 protein. The table includes roughly 310,000 distinct CDR3 sequences, about 29% detected once. Study findings and constraints: Summed frequency of public TCR beta families distinguished CMV carriers with the relevant HLA.

With 4 bases removed from V and 5 bases from J, the gap between germline ends came to 10 bases. Germline V CDR1 and CDR2: SGHVT, SQSDAQ. The CDR3 extends over 13 amino acids. As for this clonotype: Antigen specificity is unknown.

The origin of this receptor is a human donor in good health (CMV status not recorded). Some clones in this sample may be carry-over from other donors' samples. The chain employs TRBV7-4 and TRBJ2-3; no firm D call. Sequences were derived from cultured PBMCs, sampled from culture after CMV antigen stimulation. The CDR3 sequence: CASSSPEEDTQYF. The CDR3 region has the DNA TGTGCCAGCAGCTCCCCCGAGGAAGATACGCAGTATTTT.